The 5 T cell receptor beta chains given below trace back to one sample, sequenced in a study of T-cell memory formation after mild COVID-19. TCRdb re-called the 5' RACE reads with MiXCR, one entry per CDR3 protein. This repertoire shows a few hundred thousand distinct CDR3 sequences, 20% to 25% found once; its top ten account for around 20%. The material sequenced was PBMCs or a T cell subset sorted from them (not recorded which). All receptors derive from a man aged 18 to 35 who had mild COVID-19 (a few samples of this study predate the infection). Cell type and time point are not known.

V and J are TRBV4-3 and TRBJ2-7; no reliable D call. V was pared by 1 base and J by 2 bases, with 12 bases between. The germline V gene has CDR1 LGHNA and CDR2 YSLEER. CDR3 length equals 15 residues. CDR3 residues: CASSQVPGGAYEQYF. CDR3 sequence (DNA): TGCGCCAGCAGCCAAGTTCCCGGCGGAGCCTACGAGCAGTACTTC.

The chain combines TRBV28 with TRBJ2-3, with 10 bases lining up with TRBD1. V was clipped by 7 bases and J by 4 bases; unmatched bases: 5. Germline V lookup: CDR1 MDHEN, CDR2 SYDVKM. The CDR3 runs to 14 residues. CDR3: CASNDRGLPDTQYF. The DNA of the CDR3 is TGTGCCAGCAATGACAGGGGGCTTCCAGATACGCAGTATTTT. The complete variable domain, with remaining parts taken from reference TRBV28 and TRBJ2-3, reads DVKVTQSSRYLVKRTGEKVFLECVQDMDHENMFWYRQDPGLGLRLIYFSYDVKMKEKGDIPEGYSVSREKKERFSLILESASTNQTSMYLCASNDRGLPDTQYFGPGTRLTVL.

V usage is TRBV15 and J usage is TRBJ2-7; D call uncertain. CDR3 length equals 13 residues. Germline CDR1 is LNHNV and CDR2 is YYDKDF (reference sequence). V lost 2 bases to trimming and J lost 6 bases, with 11 bases between them. The chain's CDR3 is CATSRQYQSEQYV. CDR3 nucleotide sequence: TGTGCCACCAGCAGACAGTACCAGAGCGAGCAGTACGTC.

This clonotype appeared many times. V and J are TRBV12-3 or TRBV12-4 and TRBJ1-2; a weak D match, TRBD1 (5 bases). The CDR3 spans 14 residues. The V gene lost 3 bases and the J gene lost 8 bases, with 16 bases spanning the gap. The chain's CDR3 is CASSFPGSFGGYTF. The CDR3 nucleotides read TGTGCCAGCAGTTTTCCAGGGTCCTTCGGCGGCTACACCTTC.

The CDR3 DNA reads TGTGCCAGCAGCCAAGTGCCGGGACTAGCGGGGGTCCCAGGGCAGTATTTT. Its translation: CASSQVPGLAGVPGQYF. The chain recombines TRBV3-1 with TRBJ2-3; 14 bases are shared with TRBD2. Germline CDR1 is LGHDT and CDR2 is YNNKEL (reference sequence). V gave up 1 base and J gave up 11 bases; unmatched junction bases: 11. The CDR3 extends over 17 amino acids.